This T cell receptor beta chain comes out of a study of T cell responses to AZD1222 COVID-19 vaccine. Study-wide results and caveats: Spike-specific TCR breadth and depth rose after two AZD1222 doses. Of the AZD1222 recipients, only 5 to 7 were seropositive at baseline.

Regarding this clone: The antigen is not known.

Assay used: immunoSEQ multiplex PCR; TCRdb lists only in-frame clones, some missing. The sample holds under 110,000 clones; about 90% are singletons and the top ten take approximately 15%. Germline loops: CDR1 MGHRA, CDR2 YSYEKL. J was trimmed by 4 bases and V by 1 base; bases with no gene match: 7. The CDR3 totals 18 residues. The sequencing used peripheral blood, collected on day 0 of AZD1222 vaccination. The receptor's source is an adult in good health. The rearrangement links TRBV4-1 to TRBJ2-6; 10 bases align to TRBD1. The CDR3 DNA is TGCGCCAGCAGCCAAGGCCGACAGGGGGCGTCGGGGGCCAACGTCCTGACTTTC. Protein product: CASSQGRQGASGANVLTF.